This TCR beta chain stems from a study of molecular identifiers for immune sequencing clone quantification. Study observations and caveats: Effector cells had over 98% of their molecules in clones above 20 RNA copies, while naive cells had under 1%.

For bulk TCR libraries, previously described methods and listed TCR primers were used. TCRdb recomputed calls from the PCR reads with MiXCR, one row per CDR3 protein. The table has 88,000 or so distinct CDR3 sequences, roughly a fifth seen once. Construction of naive CD8 libraries employed about 18,000 to 1,100,000 sorted cells together with 10%, 30% or 50% RNA. CDR3 length: 11 residues. Per the germline V gene, CDR1 is MNHEY and CDR2 is SMNVEV (reference sequence). V dropped 7 bases and J dropped 8 bases, with 11 bases sitting between them. As concerns this clonotype: Its specificity is unknown.

V and J are TRBV27 and TRBJ1-1; perhaps TRBD1 as D (6 bases). The sequenced sample was naive CD8+ T cells from blood, with Jurkat cell RNA spiked in. Specified subset: FACS-sorted CD8+CD4-CCR7+CD45RA+ naive T cells. The sequence was collected from a human donor in good health. Some libraries in this study had Jurkat cell RNA spiked in. The CDR3 sequence: CASKQGLEAFF. DNA for the CDR3: TGTGCCAGCAAGCAGGGGCTAGAAGCTTTCTTT.